The rows below give T cell receptor beta chains drawn from one sample of a study of OX40 agonist ivuxolimab in advanced cancers. The method was immunoSEQ multiplex PCR; TCRdb's version includes in-frame clones alone and lacks a portion of them. The sample has roughly 46,000 clones; 82% are singletons. The material sequenced was CD4+ or CD8+ T cells sorted from blood, taken in a trial of the OX40 agonist ivuxolimab. The receptors shown here come from an adult with an advanced solid tumor such as melanoma, head and neck, liver or kidney cancer. The CDR3 runs from the conserved cysteine through the conserved F or W. D genes are given only for firm matches. A clone size is listed for some rows: how often the clone was seen (once, few, many), or a class if it is expanded.

d_gene: NA; v_gene: TRBV11-2; abundance: NA; j_gene: TRBJ2-3; CDR3aa: CASSTKGAGFGDTQYF; CDR3nt: TGTGCCAGCAGCACGAAGGGCGCAGGGTTTGGAGATACGCAGTATTTT
d_gene: NA; v_gene: TRBV6-5; abundance: NA; j_gene: TRBJ1-1; CDR3aa: CATQRYPGAEAFF; CDR3nt: TGTGCCACCCAGAGATACCCCGGGGCTGAAGCTTTCTTT
d_gene: TRBD2; v_gene: TRBV19; abundance: once; j_gene: TRBJ2-3; CDR3aa: CASSSTTSATDTQYF; CDR3nt: TGTGCCAGTAGTTCAACGACTAGCGCAACAGATACGCAGTATTTT
d_gene: TRBD1; v_gene: TRBV7-2; abundance: NA; j_gene: TRBJ1-1; CDR3aa: CASSRGGGTVTEAFF; CDR3nt: TGTGCCAGCAGCCGCGGAGGAGGGACAGTCACTGAAGCTTTCTTT
d_gene: NA; v_gene: TRBV11-3; abundance: NA; j_gene: TRBJ2-5; CDR3aa: CASSLRDGKETQYF; CDR3nt: TGTGCCAGCAGCTTACGGGACGGTAAAGAGACCCAGTACTTC
d_gene: NA; v_gene: TRBV29-1; abundance: NA; j_gene: TRBJ2-3; CDR3aa: CSVEGSTDTQYF; CDR3nt: TGCAGCGTTGAGGGGAGCACAGATACGCAGTATTTT
d_gene: TRBD2; v_gene: TRBV5-8; abundance: once; j_gene: TRBJ2-5; CDR3aa: CASSQGLAGAQETQYF; CDR3nt: TGTGCCAGCAGCCAGGGACTAGCGGGGGCTCAAGAGACCCAGTACTTC
d_gene: NA; v_gene: TRBV4-2; abundance: NA; j_gene: TRBJ1-6; CDR3aa: CASSQEQINSPLHF; CDR3nt: TGTGCCAGCAGCCAAGAACAGATTAATTCACCCCTCCACTTT
d_gene: TRBD2; v_gene: TRBV7-2; abundance: NA; j_gene: TRBJ2-5; CDR3aa: CASSLGGGQETQYF; CDR3nt: TGTGCCAGCAGCTTAGGCGGGGGGCAAGAGACCCAGTACTTC
d_gene: TRBD2; v_gene: TRBV4-2; abundance: few; j_gene: TRBJ2-1; CDR3aa: CASSPFGSGGEYNEQFF; CDR3nt: TGTGCCAGCAGCCCCTTCGGGAGCGGGGGCGAGTACAATGAGCAGTTCTTC
d_gene: NA; v_gene: TRBV29-1; abundance: NA; j_gene: TRBJ1-2; CDR3aa: CSVVGPYGYTF; CDR3nt: TGCAGCGTTGTTGGGCCCTATGGCTACACCTTC
d_gene: NA; v_gene: TRBV14; abundance: NA; j_gene: TRBJ2-3; CDR3aa: CASSQDGLDTQYF; CDR3nt: TGTGCCAGCAGCCAAGACGGGTTAGATACGCAGTATTTT
d_gene: NA; v_gene: TRBV5-1; abundance: once; j_gene: TRBJ1-2; CDR3aa: CASSLAGYGYTF; CDR3nt: TGCGCCAGCAGCTTGGCCGGATATGGCTACACCTTC